Shown below are 18 T cell receptor beta chains from a single sample sequenced in a study of CD8+CD57+ T cells in acquired aplastic anemia. CDR3 and TCR beta VDJ profiling relied on genomic DNA as the template. TCRdb recomputed calls from the reads with MiXCR, one row per CDR3 protein. Seen here are more than 250,000 distinct CDR3 sequences, about 56% observed once, and the top ten hold around 7.6%. The sequenced sample consisted of sorted CD4+, CD8+, or CD8+CD57+ T cells (not recorded which) from PBMCs. The receptor source for this set is a human donor with severe aplastic anemia or a healthy control (not recorded which).

This chain uses TRBV5-1 with TRBJ2-7; D is perhaps TRBD1 or TRBD2 (5 bases each). The CDR3 is 14 amino acids. Germline values: CDR1 SGHRS, CDR2 YFSETQ. The V gene lost 4 bases and the J gene lost 1 base, with 12 bases spanning the gap. The CDR3 DNA sequence: TGCGCCAGCAGCCCGAGGGACGGATCCTACGAGCAGTACTTC. As protein: CASSPRDGSYEQYF.

The J gene is TRBJ1-1, the V gene TRBV10-3, with 7 nucleotides matching TRBD1. The germline V gene encodes CDR1 ENHRY and CDR2 SYGVKD. The CDR3 contains 16 residues. J was trimmed by 6 bases and V by 10 bases; bases with no gene match: 20. In nucleotides, the CDR3 is TGTGCCACCGGAGTTTGGTCAGGGCAGGGGGTACCTGAAGCTTTCTTT. This encodes CATGVWSGQGVPEAFF.

This clonotype showed up many times. The chain combines TRBV7-9 with TRBJ2-5, with 10 nucleotides matching TRBD2. The ends lost 3 bases at V and 5 bases at J; junction bases unmatched: 0. The CDR3 contains 13 residues. The germline gives CDR1 SEHNR, CDR2 FQNEAQ (reference sequence). CDR3 region: CASSFSGGETQYF. The CDR3 DNA is TGTGCCAGCAGCTTTAGCGGGGGGGAGACCCAGTACTTC. The full variable domain, its missing parts supplied by reference TRBV7-9 and TRBJ2-5, is DTGVSQNPRHKITKRGQNVTFRCDPISEHNRLYWYRQTLGQGPEFLTYFQNEAQLEKSRLLSDRFSAERPKGSFSTLEIQRTEQGDSAMYLCASSFSGGETQYFGPGTRLLVL.

This clonotype has a single count. This chain connects TRBV9 to TRBJ1-1, with a tentative D call TRBD1 (6 bases). Germline V gene data show CDR1 as SGDLS and CDR2 as YYNGEE. Trimming took 3 bases from V and 1 from J, leaving 16 bases between them. The CDR3 totals 16 residues. CDR3 coding DNA: TGTGCCAGCAGCGCCGACGATACACAGGGGAACACTGAAGCTTTCTTT. Translation gives CASSADDTQGNTEAFF.

This clonotype appeared many times. The chain links TRBV11-1 to TRBJ2-5; tentatively, D is TRBD2 (5 bases). V lost 4 bases to trimming and J lost 5 bases, with 11 bases between them. This CDR3 comprises 13 residues. CDR1 SGHAT and CDR2 FQDESV come from the germline V gene (reference sequence). The CDR3 region is CASSSRGGETQYF. DNA for the CDR3: TGTGCCAGCAGCTCCCGCGGCGGGGAGACCCAGTACTTC.

This clonotype was recorded at least ten times. The rearrangement joins TRBV19 to TRBJ2-7; a weak D match, TRBD1 (6 bases). Germline CDR1 and CDR2: LNHDA and SQIVND (reference sequence). The CDR3 length is 14 residues. Trimming shortened V by 2 bases and J by 0 bases, and 8 bases separated the two germline ends. The CDR3 region is CASSIIGGSYEQYF. The DNA for the CDR3 is TGTGCCAGTAGTATAATAGGGGGCTCCTACGAGCAGTACTTC. The entire variable domain, with the rest obtained from reference TRBV19 and TRBJ2-7, is as follows: DGGITQSPKYLFRKEGQNVTLSCEQNLNHDAMYWYRQDPGQGLRLIYYSQIVNDFQKGDIAEGYSVSREKKESFPLTVTSAQKNPTAFYLCASSIIGGSYEQYFGPGTRLTVT.

This clonotype was seen many times. The J gene is TRBJ2-1, the V gene TRBV2; 10 bases line up with TRBD1. Germline V gene lookup returns CDR1 SNHLY and CDR2 FYNNEI. Losses at the gene ends were 7 bases for V and 8 bases for J; bases not matched to a gene: 8. The CDR3 loop spans 14 amino acids. CDR3 loop: CASKRDRGSDEQFF. DNA of the CDR3: TGTGCCAGCAAACGGGACAGGGGTTCTGATGAGCAGTTCTTC.

The chain is built from TRBV7-8 and TRBJ2-1; D is possibly TRBD2 (7 bases). The germline CDR1 and CDR2 sequences are SGHVS and FQNEAQ. This CDR3 region has 16 residues. The germline V and J ends were trimmed by 4 bases and 3 bases, with 16 bases remaining between them. CDR3 sequence reads: CASSYLGGAGYNEQFF. CDR3 nucleotide sequence: TGTGCCAGCAGCTACCTTGGGGGGGCCGGCTACAATGAGCAGTTCTTC. Supplemented by reference TRBV7-8 and TRBJ2-1, the full variable domain reads GAGVSQSPRYKVAKRGQDVALRCDPISGHVSLFWYQQALGQGPEFLTYFQNEAQLDKSGLPSDRFFAERPEGSVSTLKIQRTQQEDSAVYLCASSYLGGAGYNEQFFGPGTRLTVL.

The genes are TRBV7-9 and TRBJ2-1; 16 nucleotides align to TRBD2. V was pared by 7 bases and J by 8 bases, with 5 bases of the junction left unmatched. CDR3 length: 15 amino acids. Germline CDR1 reads SEHNR; CDR2 reads FQNEAQ (reference sequence). CDR3 region: CASKGLAGGPHEQFF. CDR3 sequence (DNA): TGTGCCAGCAAGGGACTAGCGGGGGGGCCGCATGAGCAGTTCTTC.

On this clonotype: A read error may explain this, as a much larger clone is one base away. The gene calls are TRBV2 and TRBJ2-7; 9 bases are a match to TRBD2. The CDR3 covers 15 residues. Looked up from germline, CDR1 is SNHLY and CDR2 is FYNNEI. V was clipped by 8 bases and J by 7 bases; unmatched bases: 15. The CDR3 DNA sequence: TGTGCCAGCCAAAAACTAGCGGGCCACTACAATGAGCAGTACTTC. Translated: CASQKLAGHYNEQYF.

The gene calls are TRBV29-1 and TRBJ2-2; 10 bases fit TRBD1. The V segment lost 0 bases and the J segment 9 bases; nucleotides outside the gene matches: 7. Germline V lookup: CDR1 SQVTM, CDR2 ANQGSEA. This CDR3 region has 15 residues. CDR3 sequence (DNA): TGCAGCGTTGAAGATAGACAGGGGGCGGTATGGGAGCTGTTTTTT. It specifies CSVEDRQGAVWELFF.

For the CDR3, the DNA is TGTGCCAGCAGTTCAGGGTTGTGGCAGCCCCAGCATTTT. This encodes CASSSGLWQPQHF. The rearrangement links TRBV2 to TRBJ1-5; D is possibly TRBD1 (5 bases). There are 13 residues in the CDR3. Germline loops: CDR1 SNHLY, CDR2 FYNNEI. V lost 5 bases to trimming and J lost 7 bases, with 12 bases between them.

V and J are TRBV10-3 and TRBJ2-2; 12 bases map to TRBD2. J lost 5 bases, V lost 6 bases, and 4 bases had no gene match. The CDR3 sequence is 15 residues long. The germline CDR1 and CDR2 sequences are ENHRY and SYGVKD. The CDR3 here is CAISLTSGSTGELFF. CDR3 in DNA: TGTGCCATCAGCTTGACTAGCGGGAGTACCGGGGAGCTGTTTTTT.

The genes are TRBV7-2 and TRBJ1-1, with unresolved D. Trimming took 1 base from V and 5 from J, leaving 8 bases between them. CDR1 and CDR2 (germline): SGHTA, FQGNSA. This CDR3 has 13 residues. In DNA, the CDR3 is TGTGCCAGCAGCTTAGGCCTGGGGACTGAAGCTTTCTTT. Its translation: CASSLGLGTEAFF.

Points on this clonotype: A much larger clone differs by one base, so this may be a read error. The chain is built from TRBV30 and TRBJ1-6, with unresolved D. The J call may be faulty, since TRBJ1-5 better matches the DNA end. The germline CDR1 and CDR2 sequences are GTSNPN and SVGIG (reference sequence). The CDR3 is made up of 12 amino acids. The CDR3, as DNA: TGTGCCTGGAGTCCGGACAATCAGCCCCAGCATTTT. It yields the protein CAWSPDNQPQHF.

The chain joins TRBV19 to TRBJ2-7; 9 bases are a match to TRBD1. Germline assignment: CDR1 LNHDA and CDR2 SQIVND (reference sequence). The J segment lost 6 bases and the V segment lost 9 bases, leaving 12 bases of the junction unmatched. This CDR3 comprises 14 residues. CDR3 sequence: CASKSGTGYFEQYF. The CDR3 DNA reads TGTGCCAGCAAATCCGGGACAGGGTATTTCGAGCAGTACTTC.

This clonotype was picked up many times. The rearrangement links TRBV5-1 to TRBJ2-1; 9 bases are shared with TRBD2. The length of the CDR3 is 16 residues. V lost 0 bases and J lost 6; bases outside the gene matches: 7. Germline V gene data show CDR1 as SGHRS and CDR2 as YFSETQ. This chain's CDR3 is CASSLVGRGGRNEQFF. CDR3 bases: TGCGCCAGCAGCTTGGTTGGGCGGGGGGGCCGCAATGAGCAGTTCTTC.

In this sample, this clonotype turned up many times. This chain links TRBV5-1 with TRBJ2-5, with unresolved D. The CDR3 consists of 12 residues. Germline V gene lookup returns CDR1 SGHRS and CDR2 YFSETQ. V was shortened by 3 bases and J by 3 bases, with 6 bases between the two germline ends. The CDR3 DNA follows: TGCGCCAGCAGCTGGTCTGAAGAGACCCAGTACTTC. Its translation is CASSWSEETQYF.